This T cell receptor (beta chain) appears in the sequencing data of a study of PD-1 blockade in classical Hodgkin lymphoma. Study-wide points: Patients who began taking nivolumab under 1 year after ASCT were left out.

After autologous stem cell transplantation all patients relapsed, and prior brentuximab vedotin exposure differed between cohorts. Profiled with immunoSEQ multiplex PCR; TCRdb holds only in-frame clones, not every one. This sample yields about 13,000 clones, of which about 82% are seen a single time; approximately 25% belongs to the top ten. Points on this clone: Antigen: not known.

The germline gives CDR1 MNHEY, CDR2 SVGAGI. V lost 4 bases and J 4 bases, leaving 10 bases between the germline ends. The CDR3 runs 13 residues. The receptor was isolated from a human donor with classical Hodgkin lymphoma. The sequencing used peripheral blood mononuclear cells (PBMCs), collected at baseline. V and J are TRBV6-5 and TRBJ1-2; no reliable D call. CDR3 amino acids: CASSLGGAYGYTF. The DNA of the CDR3 is TGTGCCAGCAGTTTGGGCGGTGCCTATGGCTACACCTTC.